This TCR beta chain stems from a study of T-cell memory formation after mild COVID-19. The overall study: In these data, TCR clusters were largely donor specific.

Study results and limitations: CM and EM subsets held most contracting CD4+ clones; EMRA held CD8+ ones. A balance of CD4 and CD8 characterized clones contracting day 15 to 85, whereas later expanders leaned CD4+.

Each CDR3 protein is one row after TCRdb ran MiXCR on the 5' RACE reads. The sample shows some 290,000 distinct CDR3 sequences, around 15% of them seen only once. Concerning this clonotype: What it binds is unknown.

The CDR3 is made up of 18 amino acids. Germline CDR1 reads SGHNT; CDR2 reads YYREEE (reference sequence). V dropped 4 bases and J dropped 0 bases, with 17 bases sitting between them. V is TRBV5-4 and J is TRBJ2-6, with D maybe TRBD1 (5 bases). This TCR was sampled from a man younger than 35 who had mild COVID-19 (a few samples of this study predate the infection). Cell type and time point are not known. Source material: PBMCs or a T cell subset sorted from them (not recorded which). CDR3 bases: TGTGCCAGCAGCCTCGGCGTTACAGGACGCTCTGGGGCCAACGTCCTGACTTTC. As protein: CASSLGVTGRSGANVLTF.